These 30 T cell receptor beta chains were sequenced from one sample in a study of response to subunit inactivated influenza vaccine (dated 2018 in TCRdb). Library preparation used RT-PCR. For sequencing, an Illumina HiSeq 2500 was employed. Starting from the raw public reads, TCRdb applied fastp trimming at Q25, assembled clones with MiXCR and retained in-frame beta chains. CDR3 protein sequences are deduplicated, and each keeps its most common genes and DNA. Counted in this sample were around 190,000 distinct CDR3 sequences; about 10% of them appeared once. The top ten hold roughly 10% of the sample. The sequences come from non-naive T cells sorted from PBMCs, collected on the day of vaccination. According to the study, the label for this sample's cell subset or site signals: memory T cell fraction. The receptors here all came from a man aged 45-65 years who received an inactivated influenza vaccine. Donor details come from another sample of the same person, matched by shared clones.

The chain employs TRBV21-1 and TRBJ2-1; no check of the table's D call, TRBD2, against the DNA was made. TRBV21-1 is an annotated pseudogene. The CDR3 extends over 16 amino acids. CDR3: CASSPQGSILEWEQFF. The CDR3, as DNA: TGTGCCAGCAGCCCCCAGGGCTCCATCCTCGAATGGGAGCAGTTCTTC.

A few counts support this clonotype. CDR3 coding DNA: TGCAGCGTCGGACAGGGTGAGAAATCCTCCTCCTACGAGCAGTACTTC. It translates to CSVGQGEKSSSYEQYF. The chain carries TRBV29-1 and TRBJ2-7; 8 bases agree with TRBD1. V lost 6 bases to trimming and J lost 0 bases; unmatched junction nucleotides: 13. The V gene's germline CDR1 is SQVTM and CDR2 ANQGSEA. This CDR3 has 16 residues.

This clonotype was counted many times. This chain links TRBV29-1 with TRBJ2-7; D possibly corresponds to TRBD1 (5 bases). The germline V gene has CDR1 SQVTM and CDR2 ANQGSEA. This CDR3 contains 12 residues. V was pared by 6 bases and J by 0 bases, with 9 bases between. The CDR3 reads CSVGQFSYEQYF. The CDR3 DNA sequence: TGCAGCGTGGGGCAGTTCTCCTACGAGCAGTACTTC.

This clonotype appeared a few times. The V gene is TRBV20-1, the J gene TRBJ2-3; TRBD2 matches at 10 bases. J lost 5 bases, V lost 8 bases, and 10 bases had no gene match. In germline, CDR1 is DFQATT, CDR2 SNEGSKA (reference sequence). This CDR3 has 14 amino acids. In DNA, the CDR3 is TGCAGTACGGAGAGGACTAGCGGCCGAGATACGCAGTATTTT. It yields the protein CSTERTSGRDTQYF.

The CDR3 protein is CASSSRQEGASYEQYF. The CDR3 bases are TGTGCCAGCAGCTCACGACAGGAGGGGGCCTCCTACGAGCAGTACTTC. The chain combines TRBV7-9 with TRBJ2-7; a weak D match, TRBD1 (7 bases). The V gene's germline CDR1 is SEHNR and CDR2 FQNEAQ (reference sequence). The CDR3 sequence is 16 residues long. V lost 4 bases to trimming and J lost 0 bases, with 16 bases between them.

CDR3 in amino acids: CASSSLGLLRLEQYF. DNA of the CDR3: TGTGCCAGCAGTTCCCTGGGACTACTCAGGCTCGAGCAGTACTTC. This sequence joins TRBV28 and TRBJ2-7, with 7 bases identical to TRBD2. This CDR3 spans 15 amino acids. Germline V gene data show CDR1 as MDHEN and CDR2 as SYDVKM. Trimming took 4 bases from V and 6 from J; bases not matched to a gene: 12.

The sample holds many counts of this clonotype. In DNA form, the CDR3 reads TGTGCCAGCAGCCAAGATCTGGAGGCTAGCGGGGGCGCAAAGTACTTC. This encodes CASSQDLEASGGAKYF. The chain combines TRBV3-1 with TRBJ2-5, with TRBD2 identical over 10 bases. The junction had 13 bases not matched to a gene; V was cut back by 0 bases and J by 12 bases. The CDR3 consists of 16 residues. The germline gives CDR1 LGHDT, CDR2 YNNKEL (reference sequence).

This chain joins TRBV11-2 and TRBJ1-2, with TRBD1 identical over 7 bases. The CDR3 sequence is 18 residues long. The germline gives CDR1 SGHAT, CDR2 FQNNGV. Trimming cost V 5 bases and J 5 bases; bases outside gene matches: 20. Here the CDR3 DNA reads TGTGCCAGCAGCCGCTCCGGGACAGCCTTAAATACGCGGTATGGCTACACCTTC. Translating it yields CASSRSGTALNTRYGYTF.

The sample holds many counts of this clonotype. The V call is TRBV2, the J call TRBJ2-7; tentatively, D is TRBD1 or TRBD2 (7 bases each). Trimming pared 0 bases from V and 8 bases from J, leaving 14 bases between. The CDR3 covers 14 residues. Per germline, CDR1 SNHLY and CDR2 FYNNEI. The CDR3 bases are TGTGCCAGCAGTGAAGCCGGCAGGGGGGGGAAGCAGTACTTC. Protein sequence: CASSEAGRGGKQYF.

The V gene is TRBV25-1, the J gene TRBJ2-3; D is unclear. CDR3 length: 18 residues. The V end lost 4 bases, the J end lost 2 bases, and 22 bases lay between the germline ends. Germline CDR1 and CDR2: MGHDK and SYGVNS. CDR3 sequence: CASSAASTPPFNTDTQYF. The CDR3 DNA sequence: TGTGCCAGCAGTGCTGCGAGCACCCCCCCTTTTAACACAGATACGCAGTATTTT.

Ten or more counts support this clonotype. The chain links TRBV30 to TRBJ1-5, with D maybe TRBD1 (5 bases). The CDR3 sequence is 13 residues long. CDR1 is GTSNPN, CDR2 SVGIG, per germline (reference sequence). Trimming removed 3 bases at V and 6 bases at J, with 12 bases between. CDR3 sequence (DNA): TGTGCCTGGAGCCCAGGGTGGGCTCAGCCCCAGCATTTT. Encoded protein: CAWSPGWAQPQHF.

The chain joins TRBV6-5 to TRBJ2-3; no clear D gene. Germline V lookup: CDR1 MNHEY, CDR2 SVGAGI. V was clipped by 8 bases and J by 6 bases, with 9 bases between them. The CDR3 is 11 residues long. The CDR3 nucleotides are TGTGCCAGCTCCCAAGGGGATACGCAGTATTTT. It is translated as CASSQGDTQYF.

Many counts were recorded for this clonotype. The CDR3 sequence is CASSPLAGGKDMWFF. As DNA, the CDR3 is TGTGCCAGCAGCCCGCTAGCGGGAGGGAAGGACATGTGGTTCTTC. V and J are TRBV5-6 and TRBJ2-1, with TRBD2 identical over 12 bases. V shed 4 bases and J 15 bases; nucleotides not matched to a gene: 14. Germline CDR1 is SGHDT and CDR2 is YYEEEE. The CDR3 is 15 amino acids. Complete variable domain (other parts from reference TRBV5-6 and TRBJ2-1): DAGVTQSPTHLIKTRGQQVTLRCSPKSGHDTVSWYQQALGQGPQFIFQYYEEEERQRGNFPDRFSGHQFPNYSSELNVNALLLGDSALYLCASSPLAGGKDMWFFGPGTRLTVL.

The chain uses TRBV29-1 and TRBJ2-4, with unresolved D. The CDR3 spans 12 residues. Germline loops: CDR1 SQVTM, CDR2 ANQGSEA. Trimming shortened V by 5 bases and J by 0 bases, and 5 bases separated the two germline ends. For the CDR3, the DNA is TGCAGCGTTACGGAAGCCAAAAACATTCAGTACTTC. Protein sequence: CSVTEAKNIQYF.

The chain is built from TRBV4-3 and TRBJ2-7, with 7 bases lining up with TRBD1. The CDR3 length is 16 residues. The V gene's germline CDR1 is LGHNA and CDR2 YSLEER. After removal of 1 base from V and 2 bases from J, the junction contained 8 bases not matched to a gene. The CDR3 here is CASSQVYEGQAYEQYF. The DNA for the CDR3 is TGCGCCAGCAGCCAAGTTTACGAAGGACAGGCCTACGAGCAGTACTTC.

This clonotype was counted many times. J is TRBJ2-1 and V is TRBV24-1, with 8 bases identical to TRBD1. The CDR3 extends over 15 amino acids. Germline CDR1 KGHDR, CDR2 SFDVKD. V was pared by 4 bases and J by 4 bases, with 5 bases of the junction left unmatched. The CDR3 region is CATSDRTGPYNEQFF. DNA of the CDR3: TGTGCCACCAGTGACCGGACAGGGCCGTACAATGAGCAGTTCTTC.

Ten or more counts support this clonotype. The chain joins TRBV7-2 to TRBJ2-1, with a tentative D call TRBD1 (6 bases). Per germline, CDR1 SGHTA and CDR2 FQGNSA. This CDR3 has 13 amino acids. V was pared by 4 bases and J by 6 bases, with 10 bases between. The CDR3 nucleotides are TGTGCCAGCAGCTCCGGACAGTTCAATGAGCAGTTCTTC. It is translated as CASSSGQFNEQFF.

V is TRBV20-1 and J is TRBJ2-5; 7 nucleotides agree with TRBD2. The V gene end was trimmed by 2 bases and the J gene end by 0 bases; junction bases not matched to a gene: 9. Per the germline V gene, CDR1 is DFQATT and CDR2 is SNEGSKA (reference sequence). The CDR3 covers 16 residues. The CDR3 protein is CSARRAGDLYQETQYF. DNA of the CDR3: TGCAGTGCTAGAAGGGCGGGGGACCTGTACCAAGAGACCCAGTACTTC.

This clonotype was seen many times. The chain has TRBV12-3 or TRBV12-4 and TRBJ2-1, with a weak D call TRBD2 (6 bases). The CDR3 spans 14 residues. V gave up 6 bases and J gave up 3 bases, with 12 bases separating them. The CDR3 sequence is CASSSLGGYNEQFF. The CDR3 DNA reads TGTGCCAGCAGCTCCCTCGGGGGCTACAATGAGCAGTTCTTC.

The genes are TRBV7-2 and TRBJ2-3, with 7 bases that match TRBD2. The V gene end was trimmed by 6 bases and the J gene end by 1 base; junction bases not matched to a gene: 10. Germline V lookup: CDR1 SGHTA, CDR2 FQGNSA. This CDR3 region has 16 residues. CDR3 sequence reads: CASSFPQRDGTDTQYF. The CDR3 coding sequence is TGTGCCAGCAGTTTCCCGCAGCGGGATGGCACAGATACGCAGTATTTT.

This clonotype was seen more than once but under ten times. CDR3 in DNA: TGTGCCATCAGTGAGGGCAGGGAGGGTGAGCAGTTCTTC. Residues: CAISEGREGEQFF. The rearrangement joins TRBV10-3 to TRBJ2-1; TRBD2 matches at 7 bases. The CDR3 contains 13 residues. CDR1 is ENHRY, CDR2 SYGVKD, per germline. The V segment lost 2 bases and the J segment 9 bases; nucleotides outside the gene matches: 4.

This clonotype was seen a few times. The chain uses TRBV25-1 and TRBJ1-1, with D maybe TRBD1 (6 bases). The ends were cut back, 7 bases at V and 6 bases at J, with 15 bases in the middle. From germline, CDR1 is MGHDK and CDR2 SYGVNS. There are 13 residues in the CDR3. CDR3 protein: CASTLGASSEAFF. CDR3 DNA sequence: TGTGCCAGCACCCTGGGGGCGAGTTCTGAAGCTTTCTTT.

The chain uses TRBV4-1 and TRBJ1-2, with TRBD1 as a possible D gene (5 bases). The germline CDR1 and CDR2 sequences are MGHRA and YSYEKL. Trimming took 1 base from V and 4 from J, leaving 13 bases between them. The CDR3 extends over 15 amino acids. The CDR3 DNA follows: TGCGCCAGCAGCCAAGTCACGGGGGATATCTATGGCTACACCTTC. This gives the protein CASSQVTGDIYGYTF.

Ten or more counts support this clonotype. This chain connects TRBV7-9 to TRBJ2-7; no reliable D call. CDR3 length equals 15 residues. Germline V CDR1 and CDR2: SEHNR, FQNEAQ (reference sequence). Trimming stripped 5 bases from V and 5 bases from J, with 19 bases between. CDR3 in amino acids: CASSSPSGRRHEQYF. The CDR3 DNA sequence: TGTGCCAGCAGCAGTCCTTCCGGGCGCCGCCACGAGCAGTACTTC. The entire variable domain, with the rest obtained from reference TRBV7-9 and TRBJ2-7, is as follows: DTGVSQNPRHKITKRGQNVTFRCDPISEHNRLYWYRQTLGQGPEFLTYFQNEAQLEKSRLLSDRFSAERPKGSFSTLEIQRTEQGDSAMYLCASSSPSGRRHEQYFGPGTRLTVT.

This clonotype was observed at least ten times. The rearrangement uses TRBV5-1 and TRBJ1-4; the D gene is possibly TRBD1 (6 bases). Trimming shortened V by 4 bases and J by 1 base, and 8 bases separated the two germline ends. Germline V lookup: CDR1 SGHRS, CDR2 YFSETQ. The length of the CDR3 is 14 residues. In DNA, the CDR3 is TGCGCCAGCAGCCTCAGGGGAACTAATGAAAAACTGTTTTTT. Amino acid sequence: CASSLRGTNEKLFF.

This clonotype has more than one count but fewer than ten. The V gene is TRBV5-5, the J gene TRBJ2-7; 9 positions match TRBD1. V trimming: 3 bases; J trimming: 2 bases; junction bases outside the gene matches: 12. The CDR3 length is 17 residues. In germline, CDR1 is SGHKS, CDR2 YYEKEE (reference sequence). The CDR3 nucleotides are TGTGCCAGCAGCTCCCGACTCCGGGACAGGGCAACCTACGAGCAGTACTTC. Its translation: CASSSRLRDRATYEQYF. Full variable domain (outside the CDR3, taken from reference TRBV5-5 and TRBJ2-7): DAGVTQSPTHLIKTRGQQVTLRCSPISGHKSVSWYQQVLGQGPQFIFQYYEKEERGRGNFPDRFSARQFPNYSSELNVNALLLGDSALYLCASSSRLRDRATYEQYFGPGTRLTVT.

In its sample, this clonotype was seen many times. The chain links TRBV5-1 to TRBJ2-1; D unresolved. Deletions cut 0 bases from V and 2 bases from J, with 3 bases between. Germline loops: CDR1 SGHRS, CDR2 YFSETQ. CDR3 length: 13 residues. CDR3 loop: CASSLVPYNEQFF. CDR3 DNA sequence: TGCGCCAGCAGCTTGGTTCCCTACAATGAGCAGTTCTTC. The full variable domain, in which reference TRBV5-1 and TRBJ2-1 provide the parts outside the CDR3, is KAGVTQTPRYLIKTRGQQVTLSCSPISGHRSVSWYQQTPGQGLQFLFEYFSETQRNKGNFPGRFSGRQFSNSRSEMNVSTLELGDSALYLCASSLVPYNEQFFGPGTRLTVL.

This clonotype was seen at least ten times. The rearrangement joins TRBV5-6 to TRBJ2-7; the match to TRBD1 covers 8 bases. Trimming removed 0 bases from V and 11 bases from J; junction bases left unmatched: 7. Germline V gene sequence: CDR1 SGHDT, CDR2 YYEEEE. The CDR3 totals 13 residues. CDR3 region: CASSLGTGIREYF. CDR3 in DNA: TGTGCCAGCAGCTTGGGGACAGGGATTAGGGAGTACTTC.

This clonotype was detected a few times. DNA of the CDR3: TGTGCCAGTAGTATAGGATCAGGGATGGGTGAAGCTTTCTTT. Its translation: CASSIGSGMGEAFF. V and J are TRBV19 and TRBJ1-1; a possible D gene is TRBD1 (5 bases). The V gene lost 1 base and the J gene lost 7 bases, with 13 bases spanning the gap. Germline CDR1 and CDR2: LNHDA and SQIVND (reference sequence). CDR3 length equals 14 residues.

This chain connects TRBV9 to TRBJ2-7; a weak D match, TRBD1 (6 bases). Germline lookup yields CDR1 SGDLS and CDR2 YYNGEE. This CDR3 spans 14 amino acids. V was cut by 0 bases and J by 4 bases, with 11 bases left in between. The CDR3 region is CASSVGDKDYEQYF. CDR3 bases: TGTGCCAGCAGCGTAGGGGACAAAGATTACGAGCAGTACTTC.